The source of this TCR beta chain is a study of T cell changes during pregnancy in multiple sclerosis. Produced via immunoSEQ multiplex PCR; TCRdb's table is partial and in-frame only. Here the sample spans some 120,000 clones, roughly 95% being singletons. The sequencing used peripheral blood, collected after pregnancy. This TCR came from a female donor with multiple sclerosis, enrolled in a pregnancy study.

The chain's CDR3 is CASSLGVRENIQYF. The CDR3 DNA follows: TGTGCCAGCAGCTTAGGGGTGAGGGAAAACATTCAGTACTTC. J is TRBJ2-4 and V is TRBV7-2; a weak D match, TRBD2 (5 bases). V lost 1 base, J lost 5 bases, and 9 bases lay in between. The CDR3 consists of 14 residues. Looked up from germline, CDR1 is SGHTA and CDR2 is FQGNSA.